The 14 T cell receptor beta chains below all came from one sample that was sequenced in a study of T cells in Graves' hyperthyroidism and ophthalmopathy. Researchers amplified the TCR beta CDR3 regions from RNA transcripts. An initial round of RT-PCR targeting the TCR CDR3 relied on the HTBI primer set. One entry per CDR3 protein results from TCRdb running MiXCR on the multiplex PCR reads. The sample carries some 300,000 distinct CDR3 sequences, 13% recorded once. The sequencing input was blood. Receptors were obtained from a woman in her twenties or thirties with Graves' hyperthyroidism that later progressed to Graves' ophthalmopathy.

This clonotype was detected ten times or more. This sequence joins TRBV12-3 or TRBV12-4 and TRBJ1-5; 7 positions agree with TRBD1. CDR3 length: 14 amino acids. V lost 4 bases and J lost 3; bases outside the gene matches: 3. The chain's CDR3 is CASSSTGFNQPQHF. CDR3 coding DNA: TGTGCCAGCAGTTCGACAGGGTTCAATCAGCCCCAGCATTTT.

This clonotype was recorded at least ten times. The chain uses TRBV3-1 and TRBJ2-7; a weak D match, TRBD1 (6 bases). The V gene's germline CDR1 is LGHDT and CDR2 YNNKEL (reference sequence). V dropped 2 bases and J dropped 2 bases, with 13 bases sitting between them. The CDR3 is made up of 15 amino acids. For the CDR3, the DNA is TGTGCCAGCAGCCAACCCGGGACAAGAGCCTACGAGCAGTACTTC. Translating gives CASSQPGTRAYEQYF.

A note on this clonotype: A single base separates this from a much larger clone, so it may be a read error. J is TRBJ2-1 and V is TRBV24-1, with 7 positions matching TRBD2. Germline V CDR1 and CDR2: KGHDR, SFDVKD. There are 16 residues in the CDR3. CDR3 sequence reads: CATSVRGEGSYNGQFF. The CDR3 bases are TGTGCCACCAGTGTCCGGGGGGAGGGCTCCTACAATGGGCAGTTCTTC.

This clonotype was counted at least ten times. The chain uses TRBV28 and TRBJ2-3, with D possibly being TRBD2 (5 bases). Germline CDR1 is MDHEN and CDR2 is SYDVKM. This CDR3 region has 14 residues. V lost 6 bases and J 4 bases, leaving 14 bases between the germline ends. In DNA form, the CDR3 reads TGTGCCAGCAGCCCCTTGTCGGGGTCAGATACGCAGTATTTT. Translation: CASSPLSGSDTQYF. The full variable domain, in which reference TRBV28 and TRBJ2-3 provide the parts outside the CDR3, is DVKVTQSSRYLVKRTGEKVFLECVQDMDHENMFWYRQDPGLGLRLIYFSYDVKMKEKGDIPEGYSVSREKKERFSLILESASTNQTSMYLCASSPLSGSDTQYFGPGTRLTVL.

This clonotype was counted at least ten times. CDR3 in DNA: TGTGCCAGCAGAGCGGGACTAGTCAATGAGCAGTTCTTC. Its translation: CASRAGLVNEQFF. This rearrangement joins TRBV27 to TRBJ2-1; 8 nucleotides line up with TRBD2. J gave up 6 bases and V 6 bases, and 4 bases lay outside the gene matches. This CDR3 comprises 13 residues. The germline CDR1 and CDR2 sequences are MNHEY and SMNVEV (reference sequence).

The V call is TRBV6-1, the J call TRBJ1-1, with D maybe TRBD1 (6 bases). CDR3 length equals 14 residues. Germline V CDR1 and CDR2: MNHNS, SASEGT. V was pared by 6 bases and J by 1 base, with 12 bases between. The CDR3 loop is CASRPRGKNTEAFF. CDR3 bases: TGTGCCAGCAGACCCAGGGGTAAGAACACTGAAGCTTTCTTT.

This clonotype appeared many times. This rearrangement joins TRBV6-5 to TRBJ1-1, with 8 bases that match TRBD1. Losses at the gene ends were 2 bases for V and 5 bases for J; bases not matched to a gene: 7. Germline loops: CDR1 MNHEY, CDR2 SVGAGI. The CDR3 consists of 15 residues. Here the CDR3 reads CASSYRGQGGTEAFF. Written as DNA, the CDR3 is TGTGCCAGCAGTTACCGTGGACAGGGAGGGACTGAAGCTTTCTTT.

This clonotype showed up many times. V is TRBV7-6 and J is TRBJ2-3; 11 nucleotides align to TRBD2. The CDR3 consists of 18 residues. Germline CDR1 reads SGHVS; CDR2 reads FNYEAQ. The V segment lost 4 bases and the J segment 7 bases; nucleotides outside the gene matches: 16. The CDR3 DNA reads TGTGCCAGCAGCTCGCTATTCGGAACTAGCGGGAGTTCAAATACGCAGTATTTT. Its protein is CASSSLFGTSGSSNTQYF.

This clonotype was seen only a few times. The chain joins TRBV7-9 to TRBJ2-2; D tentatively fits TRBD1 or TRBD2 (5 bases each). There are 16 residues in the CDR3. Looked up from germline, CDR1 is SEHNR and CDR2 is FQNEAQ (reference sequence). V lost 6 bases, J lost 0 bases, and 14 bases lay in between. The CDR3 DNA reads as TGTGCCAGCAGGAGATTCCAGGGAGCGAACACCGGGGAGCTGTTTTTT. Translation gives CASRRFQGANTGELFF.

The sample holds many counts of this clonotype. The CDR3 loop is CASSHYFKVGSETQYF. For the CDR3, the DNA is TGTGCCAGCAGCCACTACTTTAAGGTTGGGTCTGAGACCCAGTACTTC. The rearrangement links TRBV6-1 to TRBJ2-5; no reliable D call. CDR3 length equals 16 residues. Per germline, CDR1 MNHNS and CDR2 SASEGT. Trimming removed 6 bases at V and 5 bases at J, with 22 bases between.

In its sample, this clonotype was seen many times. V usage is TRBV30 and J usage is TRBJ2-3; 11 bases map to TRBD2. CDR3 length: 16 amino acids. The V and J ends lost 2 bases and 2 bases, in that order; junction bases with no gene match: 6. Germline CDR1 GTSNPN, CDR2 SVGIG (reference sequence). The CDR3 DNA follows: TGTGCCTGGAGTACGGTAGCGGGAGGGCTCACAGATACGCAGTATTTT. It codes for CAWSTVAGGLTDTQYF.

This clonotype occurred many times. The chain carries TRBV6-2 or TRBV6-3 and TRBJ2-7; D possibly corresponds to TRBD2 (6 bases). V lost 7 bases to trimming and J lost 4 bases, with 17 bases between them. The CDR3 length is 14 residues. Germline values: CDR1 MNHEY, CDR2 SVGEGT. The CDR3 DNA reads as TGTGCCAGCATCCAACGGGACTTCCAATACGAGCAGTACTTC. Translating it yields CASIQRDFQYEQYF.

This clonotype was found many times. This rearrangement joins TRBV6-1 to TRBJ1-3; D may be TRBD1 (6 bases). There are 14 residues in the CDR3. Germline values: CDR1 MNHNS, CDR2 SASEGT. Trimming shortened V by 5 bases and J by 4 bases, and 12 bases separated the two germline ends. The CDR3 bases are TGTGCCAGCAGTCAGGGGTACAGAGGAAACACCATATATTTT. Residues: CASSQGYRGNTIYF.

The table lists this clonotype with many counts. This chain connects TRBV4-1 to TRBJ1-1, with 7 bases lining up with TRBD1. The CDR3 has 13 amino acids. Germline V gives CDR1 MGHRA, CDR2 YSYEKL. The ends lost 3 bases at V and 5 bases at J; junction bases unmatched: 3. Here the CDR3 DNA reads TGCGCCAGCAGCCAGGTGACAGGGACTGAAGCTTTCTTT. Its translation is CASSQVTGTEAFF.